The 16 T cell receptor beta chains below all came from one sample that was sequenced in a study of vaccination and CD4 T cells after COVID-19. The antigens for these receptors are not known. Sequencing of DNA taken from cultured CD4+ T cells relied on the Oncomine TCR Beta short-read assay. From the PCR reads, TCRdb called clonotypes with MiXCR, one entry per CDR3 protein. The sample holds 15,000 to 20,000 distinct CDR3 sequences, 43% seen once. The sample's treatment: approximately 9-day PBMC culture with coronavirus spike peptide pools or control peptides (ViraFEST assay). The specimen was CD4+ T cells from blood, cultured in vitro. The receptor set was obtained from a human donor who had recovered from COVID-19.

The chain couples TRBV27 to TRBJ1-2; a weak D match, TRBD1 (6 bases). CDR3 length: 14 amino acids. The V end lost 4 bases, the J end lost 5 bases, and 14 bases lay between the germline ends. Germline V CDR1 and CDR2: MNHEY, SMNVEV (reference sequence). In DNA form, the CDR3 reads TGTGCCAGCAGTTCGGCACAGGGTAGATATGGCTACACCTTC. It specifies CASSSAQGRYGYTF.

The rearrangement joins TRBV20-1 to TRBJ2-6; TRBD2 matches at 10 bases. Trimming cost V 1 base and J 3 bases; bases outside gene matches: 3. The germline CDR1 and CDR2 sequences are DFQATT and SNEGSKA (reference sequence). This CDR3 comprises 16 residues. CDR3 nucleotides: TGCAGTGCTAGAGGACTAGCGGGCAGTGGGGCCAACGTCCTGACTTTC. Its translation is CSARGLAGSGANVLTF.

The rearrangement links TRBV12-3 or TRBV12-4 to TRBJ2-4; 8 positions match TRBD1. The CDR3 covers 15 residues. V trimming: 5 bases; J trimming: 3 bases; junction bases outside the gene matches: 6. The CDR3 loop is CASSPDRGGKNIQYF. The DNA of the CDR3 is TGTGCCAGCAGTCCCGACAGGGGAGGCAAAAACATTCAGTACTTC.

The rearrangement joins TRBV20-1 to TRBJ1-5; 8 nucleotides match TRBD1. V was clipped by 5 bases and J by 16 bases; unmatched bases: 19. The germline V gene has CDR1 DFQATT and CDR2 SNEGSKA (reference sequence). The CDR3 is 14 residues long. This CDR3 reads CSAYPAIAGGLNHF. In DNA form, the CDR3 reads TGCAGTGCTTACCCCGCGATAGCAGGGGGCTTGAACCATTTT.

The chain is built from TRBV7-2 and TRBJ2-1; D gene unclear. Germline V gene data show CDR1 as SGHTA and CDR2 as FQGNSA. The V and J ends lost 1 base and 5 bases respectively, with 9 bases between them. This CDR3 is built from 14 residues. The CDR3 bases are TGTGCCAGCAGCTTAGGTCTGTCCCACAATGAGCAGTTCTTC. The encoded protein is CASSLGLSHNEQFF.

The chain joins TRBV20-1 to TRBJ1-2, with TRBD1 matching over 9 bases. CDR1 DFQATT and CDR2 SNEGSKA come from the germline V gene (reference sequence). The V segment lost 6 bases and the J segment 7 bases; nucleotides outside the gene matches: 15. This CDR3 is built from 15 residues. The CDR3 sequence: CSAPPATGGRSGYTF. In DNA, the CDR3 is TGCAGTGCGCCGCCCGCGACAGGGGGTCGAAGTGGCTACACCTTC.

The V call is TRBV21-1, the J call TRBJ2-2; TRBD2 is the table's D call, not checked against the DNA. TRBV21-1 has pseudogene status. The CDR3 loop spans 17 amino acids. Here the CDR3 DNA reads TGTGCCAGCAGCAAAGGCCAGGGCCGGATCAACACCGGGGAGCTGTTTTTT. Translating gives CASSKGQGRINTGELFF.

The rearrangement uses TRBV6-1 and TRBJ1-2; D ambiguous. Germline CDR1 reads MNHNS; CDR2 reads SASEGT. V was trimmed by 10 bases and J by 5 bases, leaving 17 bases between them. The CDR3 sequence is 13 residues long. The CDR3 DNA follows: TGTGCCACCCTGGGCGGCCGAGGGTATGGCTACACCTTC. Amino acids: CATLGGRGYGYTF.

The gene calls are TRBV5-1 and TRBJ2-7; TRBD2 agrees at 7 bases. V was clipped by 4 bases and J by 3 bases; unmatched bases: 7. There are 14 residues in the CDR3. In germline, CDR1 is SGHRS, CDR2 YFSETQ. This CDR3 is CASSPRGEDYEQYF. The CDR3, as DNA: TGCGCCAGCAGCCCCCGGGGGGAGGACTACGAGCAGTACTTC.

This clonotype was counted only a few times. V usage is TRBV10-3 and J usage is TRBJ1-1; the D is unclear. Germline V gene lookup returns CDR1 ENHRY and CDR2 SYGVKD. The V end lost 10 bases, the J end lost 5 bases, and 17 bases lay between the germline ends. The CDR3 length is 13 residues. The CDR3 region is CATTPGPITEAFF. In DNA form, the CDR3 reads TGTGCCACCACACCAGGTCCCATTACTGAAGCTTTCTTT.

The V and J genes are TRBV6-2 or TRBV6-3 and TRBJ2-1; 8 bases align to TRBD2. The CDR3 runs 15 residues. V was clipped by 5 bases and J by 7 bases; unmatched bases: 10. Per the germline V gene, CDR1 is MNHEY and CDR2 is SVGEGT. The CDR3 protein is CASSTASSGGNEQFF. CDR3 sequence (DNA): TGTGCCAGCAGTACCGCCAGCTCGGGGGGGAATGAGCAGTTCTTC.

The chain has TRBV27 and TRBJ2-2; either TRBD1 or TRBD2 may supply D (6 bases each). The CDR3 extends over 14 amino acids. V lost 6 bases, J lost 5 bases, and 13 bases lay in between. Germline-derived CDR1 and CDR2 are MNHEY and SMNVEV (reference sequence). The CDR3 sequence is CASRGGFGTGELFF. Written as DNA, the CDR3 is TGTGCCAGCAGGGGGGGCTTTGGAACCGGGGAGCTGTTTTTT.

The chain joins TRBV5-4 to TRBJ1-2; D gene uncertain. CDR1 is SGHNT and CDR2 is YYREEE in the germline V gene (reference sequence). There are 18 residues in the CDR3. V was cut by 1 base and J by 5 bases, with 24 bases left in between. CDR3 DNA sequence: TGTGCCAGCAGCTTGAGATTGGGCATAGGTCTTTCCCGATATGGCTACACCTTC. The encoded protein is CASSLRLGIGLSRYGYTF. Variable domain in full (rest from reference TRBV5-4 and TRBJ1-2): ETGVTQSPTHLIKTRGQQVTLRCSSQSGHNTVSWYQQALGQGPQFIFQYYREEENGRGNFPPRFSGLQFPNYSSELNVNALELDDSALYLCASSLRLGIGLSRYGYTFGSGTRLTVV.

The chain uses TRBV28 and TRBJ1-4, with TRBD1 matching over 12 bases. Germline loops: CDR1 MDHEN, CDR2 SYDVKM. With 6 bases clipped from V and 8 bases from J, the junction kept 4 bases outside the gene matches. The CDR3 sequence is 14 residues long. The CDR3 spells CASSRDRGREKLFF. The CDR3 nucleotides read TGTGCCAGCAGCCGGGACAGGGGGCGGGAAAAACTGTTTTTT.

For this clonotype: This is likely a read error, given that the CDR3 carries no conserved phenylalanine or tryptophan at its end. This rearrangement joins TRBV11-3 to TRBJ1-2; D is perhaps TRBD1 (6 bases). V was cut by 5 bases and J by 7 bases, with 17 bases left in between. Germline assignment: CDR1 SGHNT and CDR2 YENEEA. This CDR3 has 14 amino acids. For the CDR3, the DNA is TGTGCCAGCAGCCTACGAACAGGGTCAGGTGGCTACACCTTA. It codes for CASSLRTGSGGYTL.

V usage is TRBV27 and J usage is TRBJ2-1, with 8 bases identical to TRBD1. Germline V CDR1 and CDR2: MNHEY, SMNVEV (reference sequence). With 6 bases clipped from V and 4 bases from J, the junction kept 2 bases outside the gene matches. This CDR3 comprises 13 residues. The chain's CDR3 is CASRDRAYNEQFF. CDR3 nucleotides: TGTGCCAGCAGGGACAGGGCATACAATGAGCAGTTCTTC.